The 9 T cell receptor beta chains presented below share a single source sample, sequenced in a study of cytomegalovirus exposure and HLA in healthy donors (dated by TCRdb to about 2017). To prepare the library, the immunoSEQ multiplex PCR assay was applied. TCRdb took this table from immuneACCESS and kept in-frame rearrangements with V and J called. Such tables lack part of the clones; where checked against another copy, unresolved V genes explain under half of the gap, and the rest is unexplained. This sample lists 150,000 to 200,000 clones; 85% were detected once. About 16% of the sample goes to the ten largest clones. The sample was PBMCs. The receptors derive from a man aged 18 to 29 in good health and CMV-seropositive.

This clone came up a few times. This chain links TRBV7-2 with TRBJ2-5; 8 bases are a match to TRBD2. The CDR3 totals 14 residues. Germline V gene data show CDR1 as SGHTA and CDR2 as FQGNSA. V shed 6 bases and J 8 bases; nucleotides not matched to a gene: 11. The CDR3 spells CASRPRGALLTQYF. CDR3 bases: TGTGCCAGCAGACCGCGGGGGGCCCTCCTCACCCAGTACTTC.

The chain combines TRBV9 with TRBJ1-2; D is perhaps TRBD1 (5 bases). Trimming pared 0 bases from V and 7 bases from J, leaving 10 bases between. The CDR3 has 13 amino acids. CDR1 and CDR2 (germline): SGDLS, YYNGEE. The CDR3 protein is CASSVDQGGGYTF. CDR3 bases: TGTGCCAGCAGCGTAGACCAGGGCGGTGGCTACACCTTC.

This chain uses TRBV2 with TRBJ2-1; 8 bases line up with TRBD1. Germline values: CDR1 SNHLY, CDR2 FYNNEI. Unmatched junction bases numbered 10, after V lost 4 bases and J lost 8 bases. The CDR3 runs to 15 residues. CDR3 DNA: TGTGCCAGCAGTGGACAGGGGCAGATAAGGGATGAGCAGTTCTTC. It yields the protein CASSGQGQIRDEQFF. Using reference TRBV2 and TRBJ2-1 for the parts outside the CDR3, the full variable domain is EPEVTQTPSHQVTQMGQEVILRCVPISNHLYFYWYRQILGQKVEFLVSFYNNEISEKSEIFDDQFSVERPDGSNFTLKIRSTKLEDSAMYFCASSGQGQIRDEQFFGPGTRLTVL.

This clone was recorded many times. The chain joins TRBV6-4 to TRBJ2-2, with D tentatively TRBD1 (5 bases). Between the trimmed V and J ends, which lost 3 bases and 4 bases, there was a span of 6 bases. The CDR3 is 13 residues long. Germline V lookup: CDR1 MRHNA, CDR2 SNTAGT. The CDR3 loop reads CASSEGATGELFF. DNA of the CDR3: TGTGCCAGCAGTGAAGGGGCCACCGGGGAGCTGTTTTTT.

In nucleotides, the CDR3 is TGTGCCAGTAGTATGAGGCAGGACTTCTCCTACGAGCAGTACTTC. Residues: CASSMRQDFSYEQYF. This sequence joins TRBV19 and TRBJ2-7; D might be TRBD2 (5 bases). This CDR3 is 15 amino acids long. Germline lookup yields CDR1 LNHDA and CDR2 SQIVND (reference sequence). V dropped 3 bases and J dropped 0 bases, with 12 bases sitting between them.

This chain uses TRBV13 with TRBJ2-2; 10 bases agree with TRBD2. The germline CDR1 and CDR2 sequences are PRHDT and FYEKMQ (reference sequence). V gave up 5 bases and J gave up 1 base; unmatched junction bases: 10. The CDR3 length is 18 residues. CDR3 in DNA: TGTGCCAGCAGCCCCGGGCTAGCGGGAGTCGAGAACACCGGGGAGCTGTTTTTT. As protein: CASSPGLAGVENTGELFF.

The chain couples TRBV10-1 to TRBJ2-1; TRBD1 matches 10 bases. The CDR3 loop spans 14 amino acids. Germline CDR1 is WNHNN and CDR2 is SYGVQD (reference sequence). V shed 8 bases and J 4 bases; nucleotides not matched to a gene: 5. The CDR3 loop is CASGPGQGYNEQFF. The CDR3 DNA follows: TGCGCCAGCGGACCGGGACAGGGGTACAATGAGCAGTTCTTC.

The J gene is TRBJ1-1, the V gene TRBV7-3; 9 bases map to TRBD1. The CDR3 runs 15 residues. Germline trimming cut 2 bases from V and 3 bases from J; bases unmatched to any gene: 4. Germline V gene lookup returns CDR1 SGHTA and CDR2 FQGTGA. CDR3 sequence reads: CASSLSGQGHTEAFF. CDR3 DNA: TGTGCCAGCAGCTTATCGGGACAGGGCCACACTGAAGCTTTCTTT.

A single count supports this clone. The rearrangement links TRBV5-1 to TRBJ2-7; 12 nucleotides match TRBD2. Germline V CDR1 and CDR2: SGHRS, YFSETQ. This CDR3 is 16 amino acids long. The V and J ends lost 5 bases and 5 bases, in that order; junction bases with no gene match: 11. CDR3 sequence: CASSSLLTSGGNEQYF. The CDR3 DNA reads as TGCGCCAGCAGTTCCCTTCTGACTAGCGGGGGAAACGAGCAGTACTTC.